This TCR beta chain was profiled in a study of blood T cell repertoires in COVID-19. In the study overall: COVID-19 samples collected from the United States, Italy and Spain covered acute and convalescent phases.

Ages ranged from roughly 18 to 100 years, with residence in about two dozen US areas. Donors were grouped by their self-reported clinical history. In the original processing: Amplification of reference gene primers provided the estimated nucleated cell counts. This table comes from immunoSEQ multiplex PCR, and its TCRdb copy is limited to in-frame clones, with some not included. V, J and clone size reflect that table, while D and trimming were determined from the DNA. The repertoire has 400,000 to 550,000 clones, 70% to 90% of them found once; the top ten carry under 2%. Losses at the gene ends were 0 bases for V and 8 bases for J; bases not matched to a gene: 7. The CDR3 has 16 amino acids. Germline CDR1 LGHDT, CDR2 YNNKEL (reference sequence). The table lists this clone with a count of one.

The material sequenced was PBMCs or T cells enriched from blood (not recorded which). The sequence was obtained from a woman aged 18-29 years with acute COVID-19. The V gene is TRBV3-1 (or the pseudogene TRBV3-2), the J gene TRBJ1-6; TRBD1 matches at 7 bases. The CDR3 coding sequence is TGTGCCAGCAGCCAAGAATACAGGGGAGAGTATTCACCCCTCCACTTT. Its protein is CASSQEYRGEYSPLHF.